This T cell receptor (beta chain) was sequenced in a study of blood T cell repertoires in COVID-19. Study context: Researchers got acute and convalescent COVID-19 samples from the United States, Italy and Spain. Sources were T cells, B-cell-depleted T cells, or PBMCs; the material itself was cDNA or gDNA.

This CDR3 contains 13 residues. Germline lookup yields CDR1 LNHDA and CDR2 SQIVND (reference sequence). V was cut by 5 bases and J by 8 bases, with 12 bases left in between. As processed by the authors: The assay estimated nucleated cells by amplifying reference gene primers. Assay: immunoSEQ multiplex PCR; the TCRdb copy retains only in-frame clones and omits some. From that table come the V and J calls and clone size; the DNA was used to work out D and trimming. The table shows roughly 120,000 clones, with 70% to 90% occurring only once. Sequencing input: peripheral blood. The sequence was obtained from a woman in her forties or fifties with acute or convalescent COVID-19. This chain links TRBV19 with TRBJ2-2, with D hard to call. CDR3 region: CASSPSSSGELFF. CDR3 coding DNA: TGTGCCAGTAGTCCATCCAGTTCGGGGGAGCTGTTTTTT.